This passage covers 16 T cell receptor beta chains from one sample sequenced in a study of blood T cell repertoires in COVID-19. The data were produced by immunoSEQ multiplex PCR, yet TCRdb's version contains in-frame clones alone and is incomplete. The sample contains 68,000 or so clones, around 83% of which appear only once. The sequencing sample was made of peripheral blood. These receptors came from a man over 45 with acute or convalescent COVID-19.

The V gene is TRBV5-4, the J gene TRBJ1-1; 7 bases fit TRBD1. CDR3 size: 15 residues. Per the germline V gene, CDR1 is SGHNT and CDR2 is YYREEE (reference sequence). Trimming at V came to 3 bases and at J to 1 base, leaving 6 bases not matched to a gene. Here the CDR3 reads CASSSRTGKNTEAFF. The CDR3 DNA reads TGTGCCAGCAGCTCACGGACAGGTAAGAACACTGAAGCTTTCTTT.

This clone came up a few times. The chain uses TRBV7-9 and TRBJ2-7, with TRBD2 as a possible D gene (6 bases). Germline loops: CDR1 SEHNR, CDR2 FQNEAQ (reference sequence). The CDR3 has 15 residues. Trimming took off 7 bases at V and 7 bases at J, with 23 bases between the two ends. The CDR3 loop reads CASTILLGLAQEQYF. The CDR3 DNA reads TGTGCCAGCACTATTTTATTGGGGCTAGCGCAAGAGCAGTACTTC.

The CDR3 loop is CASSLDPRAGNTIYF. CDR3 coding DNA: TGTGCCAGCAGCTTAGACCCACGGGCTGGAAACACCATATATTTT. The chain recombines TRBV7-9 with TRBJ1-3; D is ambiguous. Germline CDR1 SEHNR, CDR2 FQNEAQ (reference sequence). V lost 1 base and J lost 2, with 9 bases in between. The CDR3 has 15 amino acids.

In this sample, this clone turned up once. CDR3 DNA sequence: TGTGCCCTCCGGACAGGGCCGGGAACTTATAGCAATCAGCCCCAGCATTTT. Translating it yields CALRTGPGTYSNQPQHF. V usage is TRBV30 and J usage is TRBJ1-5; 8 bases align to TRBD1. CDR1 and CDR2 (germline): GTSNPN, SVGIG (reference sequence). Germline trimming cut 8 bases from V and 0 bases from J; bases unmatched to any gene: 15. CDR3 size: 17 residues.

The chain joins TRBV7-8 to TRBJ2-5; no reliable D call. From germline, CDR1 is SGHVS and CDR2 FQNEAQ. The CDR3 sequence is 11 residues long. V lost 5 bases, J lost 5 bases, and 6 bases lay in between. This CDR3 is CASSPSETQYF. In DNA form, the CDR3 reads TGTGCCAGCAGCCCCTCGGAGACCCAGTACTTC.

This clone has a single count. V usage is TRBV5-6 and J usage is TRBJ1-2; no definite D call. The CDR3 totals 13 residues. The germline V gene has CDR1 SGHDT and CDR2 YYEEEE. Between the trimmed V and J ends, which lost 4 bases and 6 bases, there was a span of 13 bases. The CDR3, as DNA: TGTGCCAGCAGCCTCCCCCAGAAACATGGCTACACCTTC. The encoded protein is CASSLPQKHGYTF.

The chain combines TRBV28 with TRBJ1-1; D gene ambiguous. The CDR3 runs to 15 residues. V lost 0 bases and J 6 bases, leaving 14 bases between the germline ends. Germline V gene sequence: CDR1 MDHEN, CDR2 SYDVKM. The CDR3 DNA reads TGTGCCAGCAGTTTATGGGGGAGTATGGGCGCTGAAGCTTTCTTT. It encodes CASSLWGSMGAEAFF.

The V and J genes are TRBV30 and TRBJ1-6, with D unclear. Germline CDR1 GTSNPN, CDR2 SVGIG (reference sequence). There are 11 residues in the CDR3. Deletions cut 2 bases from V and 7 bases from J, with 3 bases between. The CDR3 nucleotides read TGTGCCTGGAGTCTAAATTCACCCCTCCACTTT. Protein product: CAWSLNSPLHF.

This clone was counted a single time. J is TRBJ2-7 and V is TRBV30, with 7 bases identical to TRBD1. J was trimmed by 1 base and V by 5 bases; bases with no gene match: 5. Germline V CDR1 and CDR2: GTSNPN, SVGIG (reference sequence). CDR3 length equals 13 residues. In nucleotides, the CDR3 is TGTGCCTGGGGTGGACAGGTATCCTACGAGCAGTACTTC. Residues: CAWGGQVSYEQYF. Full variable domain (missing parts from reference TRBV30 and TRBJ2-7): SQTIHQWPATLVQPVGSPLSLECTVEGTSNPNLYWYRQAAGRGLQLLFYSVGIGQISSEVPQNLSASRPQDRQFILSSKKLLLSDSGFYLCAWGGQVSYEQYFGPGTRLTVT.

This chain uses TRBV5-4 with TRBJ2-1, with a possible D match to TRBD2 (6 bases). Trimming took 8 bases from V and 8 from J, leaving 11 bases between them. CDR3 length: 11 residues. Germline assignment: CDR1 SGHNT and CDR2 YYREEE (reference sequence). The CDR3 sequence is CASTGGDEQFF. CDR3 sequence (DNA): TGTGCCAGTACCGGGGGTGATGAGCAGTTCTTC.

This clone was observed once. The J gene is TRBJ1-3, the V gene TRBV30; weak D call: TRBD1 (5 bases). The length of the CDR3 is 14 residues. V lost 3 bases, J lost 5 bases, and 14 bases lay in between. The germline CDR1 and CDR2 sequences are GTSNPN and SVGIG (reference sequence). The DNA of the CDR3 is TGTGCCTGGAGGGATGGGGGACTTAGAAACACCATATATTTT. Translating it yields CAWRDGGLRNTIYF.

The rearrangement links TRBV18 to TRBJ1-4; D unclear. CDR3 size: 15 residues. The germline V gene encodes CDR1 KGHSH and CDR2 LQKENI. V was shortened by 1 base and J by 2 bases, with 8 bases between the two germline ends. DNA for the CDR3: TGTGCCAGCTCACCACGATCCGGGACTAATGAAAAACTGTTTTTT. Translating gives CASSPRSGTNEKLFF.

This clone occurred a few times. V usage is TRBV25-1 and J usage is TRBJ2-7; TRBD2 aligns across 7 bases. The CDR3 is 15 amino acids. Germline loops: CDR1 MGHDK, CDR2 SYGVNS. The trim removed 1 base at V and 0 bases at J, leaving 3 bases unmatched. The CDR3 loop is CASSEFGGSSYEQYF. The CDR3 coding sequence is TGTGCCAGCAGTGAATTCGGCGGGAGCTCCTACGAGCAGTACTTC.

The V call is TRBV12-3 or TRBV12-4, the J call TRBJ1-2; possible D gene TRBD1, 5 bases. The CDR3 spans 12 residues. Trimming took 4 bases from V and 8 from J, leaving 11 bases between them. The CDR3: CASSSGSRGYTF. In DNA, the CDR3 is TGTGCCAGCAGTTCAGGGTCGCGCGGCTACACCTTC.

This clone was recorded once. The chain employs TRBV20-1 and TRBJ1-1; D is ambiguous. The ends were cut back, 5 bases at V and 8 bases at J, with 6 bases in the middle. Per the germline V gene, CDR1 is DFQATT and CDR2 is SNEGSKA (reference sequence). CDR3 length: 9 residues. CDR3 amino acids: CSAGLEAFF. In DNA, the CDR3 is TGCAGTGCTGGCCTCGAAGCTTTCTTT.

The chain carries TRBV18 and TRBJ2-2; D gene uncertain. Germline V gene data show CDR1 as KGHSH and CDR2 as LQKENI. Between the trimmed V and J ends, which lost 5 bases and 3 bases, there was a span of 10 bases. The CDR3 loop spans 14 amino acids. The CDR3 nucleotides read TGTGCCAGCTCAGTCAAACGGGACACCGGGGAGCTGTTTTTT. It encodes CASSVKRDTGELFF. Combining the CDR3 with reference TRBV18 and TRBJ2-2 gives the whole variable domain NAGVMQNPRHLVRRRGQEARLRCSPMKGHSHVYWYRQLPEEGLKFMVYLQKENIIDESGMPKERFSAEFPKEGPSILRIQQVVRGDSAAYFCASSVKRDTGELFFGEGSRLTVL.